This TCR beta chain was profiled in a study of OX40 agonist ivuxolimab in advanced cancers. In regard to this clone: Its antigen is unknown.

Study-level points and caveats: Clonal expansion by week 6 occurred in CD4+ and CD8+ blood T cells (at 0.1 to 3.0 mg/kg).

Measured with immunoSEQ multiplex PCR; TCRdb has only the in-frame clones, and not every one. The sample has more than 50,000 clones; nearly 90% are singletons. Trimming left V 0 bases short and J 4 bases short, with 10 bases between. The CDR3 sequence is 15 residues long. The V gene's germline CDR1 is SGDLS and CDR2 YYNGEE. This receptor was obtained from an adult with an advanced solid tumor such as melanoma, head and neck, liver or kidney cancer. The sequencing used CD4+ or CD8+ T cells sorted from blood, collected in a trial of the OX40 agonist ivuxolimab. The rearrangement joins TRBV9 to TRBJ2-2; D possibly matches TRBD1 or TRBD2 (6 bases each). The CDR3 bases are TGTGCCAGCAGCGTAGAACAGGGAGGCACCGGGGAGCTGTTTTTT. Protein: CASSVEQGGTGELFF.